A selection of T cell receptor beta chains follows, all from one sample in a study of T cell changes during pregnancy in multiple sclerosis. The table came from immunoSEQ multiplex PCR; TCRdb's copy has only in-frame clones and leaves some out. The data hold 55,000 to 70,000 clones, with 92% observed a single time. This specimen consisted of peripheral blood, obtained in the second trimester of pregnancy. The receptors stem from a female donor in good health, enrolled as a control in a pregnancy study. Each CDR3 is given with its conserved first and last residue. The D gene is left open where the match is weak. Part of the rows lack a size; the others show once, few, many or a class for expanded clones.

J: TRBJ2-6
V: TRBV19
D: TRBD2
size: .
CDR3: CASTTGSGRAGANVLTF
DNA: TGTGCCAGTACCACAGGGAGCGGGAGAGCGGGGGCCAACGTCCTGACTTTC

J: TRBJ2-1
V: TRBV10-3
D: TRBD2
size: .
CDR3: CAINEGREGHNEQFF
DNA: TGTGCCATCAACGAAGGGCGGGAGGGCCACAATGAGCAGTTCTTC

J: TRBJ2-1
V: TRBV6-5
D: .
size: .
CDR3: CASSYRQGGNEQFF
DNA: TGTGCCAGCAGTTACCGGCAGGGTGGCAATGAGCAGTTCTTC

J: TRBJ2-1
V: TRBV5-6
D: .
size: .
CDR3: CASRKVGERSRYTYNEQFF
DNA: TGTGCCAGCAGGAAGGTGGGAGAGAGGTCCAGGTACACCTACAATGAGCAGTTCTTC

J: TRBJ2-3
V: TRBV7-9
D: .
size: .
CDR3: CASFRTGAGGDTQYF
DNA: TGTGCCAGCTTCAGGACGGGAGCTGGAGGGGATACGCAGTATTTT

J: TRBJ2-1
V: TRBV10-2
D: TRBD1
size: .
CDR3: CASSESEAGGYNEQFF
DNA: TGCGCCAGCAGTGAGTCGGAGGCAGGGGGATACAATGAGCAGTTCTTC

J: TRBJ2-2
V: TRBV9
D: .
size: .
CDR3: CASSTNTGELFF
DNA: TGTGCCAGCAGCACAAACACCGGGGAGCTGTTTTTT

J: TRBJ2-3
V: TRBV5-1
D: .
size: .
CDR3: CASSLSLTDTQYF
DNA: TGCGCCAGCAGCCTATCCTTGACAGATACGCAGTATTTT

J: TRBJ1-5
V: TRBV10-2
D: .
size: .
CDR3: CASNRPGHSNQPQHF
DNA: TGCGCCAGCAACAGACCAGGGCACAGCAATCAGCCCCAGCATTTT

J: TRBJ1-2
V: TRBV28
D: .
size: .
CDR3: CASSPSGVNYGYTF
DNA: TGTGCCAGCAGTCCCTCCGGGGTCAACTATGGCTACACCTTC

J: TRBJ2-1
V: TRBV20-1
D: .
size: once
CDR3: CSASRHEQFF
DNA: TGCAGTGCTAGCAGGCATGAGCAGTTCTTC

J: TRBJ2-7
V: TRBV7-9
D: .
size: .
CDR3: CASSFGGAAYEQYF
DNA: TGTGCCAGCAGCTTCGGAGGGGCCGCCTACGAGCAGTACTTC

J: TRBJ1-1
V: TRBV27
D: .
size: once
CDR3: CASHLRAATEAFF
DNA: TGTGCCAGCCATTTGAGGGCGGCCACTGAAGCTTTCTTT

J: TRBJ2-7
V: TRBV27
D: TRBD2
size: .
CDR3: CASSLEPGLASYEQYF
DNA: TGTGCCAGCAGTTTAGAACCGGGACTAGCGTCCTACGAGCAGTACTTC

J: TRBJ2-1
V: TRBV7-9
D: .
size: once
CDR3: CASSLASDYNEQFF
DNA: TGTGCCAGCAGCTTAGCCTCAGACTACAATGAGCAGTTCTTC

J: TRBJ2-7
V: TRBV6-4
D: TRBD2
size: .
CDR3: CASSASAGGAYEQYF
DNA: TGTGCCAGCAGCGCATCAGCGGGAGGAGCCTACGAGCAGTACTTC

J: TRBJ2-1
V: TRBV2
D: TRBD2
size: .
CDR3: CACRAGTSWNEQFF
DNA: TGTGCCTGCCGAGCGGGAACCAGCTGGAATGAGCAGTTCTTC

J: TRBJ1-3
V: TRBV6-1
D: TRBD1
size: .
CDR3: CASRMTGGPGNTIYF
DNA: TGTGCCAGCAGGATGACAGGGGGCCCTGGAAACACCATATATTTT

J: TRBJ2-3
V: TRBV7-8
D: TRBD2
size: .
CDR3: CASRRGTSGGADTQYF
DNA: TGTGCCAGCAGGAGAGGGACTAGCGGGGGTGCAGATACGCAGTATTTT

J: TRBJ2-3
V: TRBV28
D: .
size: .
CDR3: CASSFPSKGATDTQYF
DNA: TGTGCCAGCAGTTTCCCATCCAAGGGAGCCACAGATACGCAGTATTTT

J: TRBJ2-2
V: TRBV9
D: .
size: .
CDR3: CASASSALNTGELFF
DNA: TGTGCCAGTGCCAGTTCGGCACTAAACACCGGGGAGCTGTTTTTT

J: TRBJ2-2
V: TRBV5-1
D: .
size: .
CDR3: CASSSVLKGLKNTGELFF
DNA: TGCGCCAGCAGCTCGGTACTAAAAGGACTCAAGAACACCGGGGAGCTGTTTTTT

J: TRBJ1-1
V: TRBV15
D: TRBD1
size: many
CDR3: CATSLTGGEYTEAFF
DNA: TGTGCCACCAGCTTGACAGGGGGCGAGTACACTGAAGCTTTCTTT

J: TRBJ1-4
V: TRBV7-6
D: .
size: .
CDR3: CASSLRSGLYNEKLFF
DNA: TGTGCCAGCAGCTTAAGGTCGGGACTCTATAATGAAAAACTGTTTTTT

J: TRBJ2-1
V: TRBV2
D: .
size: .
CDR3: CASSRFASRTNEQFF
DNA: TGTGCCAGCAGTAGGTTCGCTAGCAGGACCAATGAGCAGTTCTTC

J: TRBJ2-7
V: TRBV6-6
D: TRBD1
size: once
CDR3: CASSDRGLEQYF
DNA: TGTGCCAGCAGTGACAGGGGGCTCGAGCAGTACTTC

J: TRBJ1-1
V: TRBV5-1
D: TRBD1
size: .
CDR3: CASSLTTGQEAFF
DNA: TGCGCCAGCAGCTTAACAACGGGACAGGAAGCTTTCTTT

J: TRBJ2-7
V: TRBV5-1
D: .
size: .
CDR3: CASSLTGSSYEQYF
DNA: TGCGCCAGCAGCTTGACAGGGAGCTCCTACGAGCAGTACTTC

J: TRBJ2-1
V: TRBV6-5
D: .
size: .
CDR3: CASSYNLAAYNEQFF
DNA: TGTGCCAGCAGTTACAACTTAGCGGCCTACAATGAGCAGTTCTTC

J: TRBJ2-3
V: TRBV25-1
D: TRBD1
size: .
CDR3: CASSGPTGDRDTQYF
DNA: TGTGCCAGCAGTGGACCGACAGGGGATCGAGATACGCAGTATTTT

J: TRBJ2-1
V: TRBV11-1
D: .
size: .
CDR3: CASSLSGNEQFF
DNA: TGTGCCAGCAGCTTATCAGGCAATGAGCAGTTCTTC

J: TRBJ1-4
V: TRBV19
D: .
size: .
CDR3: CASSISNSPNEKLFF
DNA: TGTGCCAGTAGTATAAGTAACAGCCCTAATGAAAAACTGTTTTTT

J: TRBJ2-7
V: TRBV4-1
D: TRBD2
size: .
CDR3: CASSQDGLDAYEQYF
DNA: TGCGCCAGCAGCCAAGATGGACTAGACGCGTACGAGCAGTACTTC

J: TRBJ2-3
V: TRBV10-2
D: TRBD2
size: .
CDR3: CASSIIAGGVDTQYF
DNA: TGCGCCAGCAGTATTATAGCGGGAGGGGTAGATACGCAGTATTTT

J: TRBJ2-3
V: TRBV2
D: TRBD2
size: .
CDR3: CASSMNSGSGGTDTQYF
DNA: TGTGCCAGCAGTATGAATAGCGGGAGCGGGGGCACAGATACGCAGTATTTT

J: TRBJ2-3
V: TRBV9
D: TRBD2
size: .
CDR3: CASSVSGGGTDTQYF
DNA: TGTGCCAGCAGCGTTAGCGGGGGCGGCACAGATACGCAGTATTTT

J: TRBJ2-7
V: TRBV25-1
D: TRBD2
size: .
CDR3: CASSESVAGDEQYF
DNA: TGTGCCAGCAGTGAATCGGTAGCGGGAGACGAGCAGTACTTC

J: TRBJ2-7
V: TRBV9
D: .
size: .
CDR3: CASSVEPSESYEQYF
DNA: TGTGCCAGCAGCGTAGAACCTAGCGAGAGCTACGAGCAGTACTTC

J: TRBJ2-7
V: TRBV10-1
D: TRBD1
size: .
CDR3: CASSETPHMRQGPIYEQYF
DNA: TGCGCCAGCAGTGAGACCCCCCATATGAGACAGGGCCCCATCTACGAGCAGTACTTC

J: TRBJ1-1
V: TRBV6-1
D: .
size: .
CDR3: CASSSGGQLQAFF
DNA: TGTGCCAGCAGTTCAGGAGGACAGCTCCAAGCTTTCTTT

J: TRBJ1-5
V: TRBV6-1
D: .
size: .
CDR3: CASSDGPRIYNQPQHF
DNA: TGTGCCAGCAGTGATGGCCCCAGGATTTACAATCAGCCCCAGCATTTT

J: TRBJ2-5
V: TRBV14
D: .
size: .
CDR3: CASSQDGDKDF
DNA: TGTGCCAGCAGCCAAGATGGGGACAAGGACTTC

J: TRBJ2-1
V: TRBV28
D: TRBD2
size: .
CDR3: CASSDTSGGAPVSNEQFF
DNA: TGTGCCAGTAGTGATACTAGCGGGGGGGCCCCAGTTTCAAATGAGCAGTTCTTC

J: TRBJ1-1
V: TRBV30
D: .
size: few
CDR3: CAWSGSGRSEAFF
DNA: TGTGCCTGGAGTGGGTCAGGGCGTTCTGAAGCTTTCTTT

J: TRBJ2-3
V: TRBV19
D: TRBD2
size: .
CDR3: CASSITSGGVRVQDTQYF
DNA: TGTGCCAGTAGTATTACTAGCGGGGGGGTAAGGGTACAAGATACGCAGTATTTT

J: TRBJ2-7
V: TRBV7-9
D: TRBD2
size: .
CDR3: CASSLNGGSDEQYF
DNA: TGTGCCAGCAGCTTAAACGGCGGGAGCGACGAGCAGTACTTC

J: TRBJ2-1
V: TRBV29-1
D: TRBD1
size: few
CDR3: CSVAGTGSNEQFF
DNA: TGCAGCGTGGCCGGGACAGGCTCGAATGAGCAGTTCTTC

J: TRBJ2-1
V: TRBV7-2
D: .
size: .
CDR3: CASSLDSSGPYNEQFF
DNA: TGTGCCAGCAGCTTAGACTCCAGCGGGCCCTACAATGAGCAGTTCTTC

J: TRBJ1-1
V: TRBV11-2
D: TRBD1
size: once
CDR3: CASSFTGARTEAFF
DNA: TGTGCCAGCAGCTTTACAGGGGCCCGCACTGAAGCTTTCTTT

J: TRBJ2-1
V: TRBV19
D: TRBD2
size: .
CDR3: CASSSTSGSFHNEQFF
DNA: TGTGCCAGTAGTTCGACTAGCGGGAGTTTCCACAATGAGCAGTTCTTC

J: TRBJ1-1
V: TRBV10-3
D: .
size: .
CDR3: CAISGKSAGNTEAFF
DNA: TGTGCCATCAGTGGTAAGTCCGCGGGCAACACTGAAGCTTTCTTT